These 22 T cell receptor beta chains were sequenced from one sample in a study of T cells in Graves' hyperthyroidism and ophthalmopathy. Authors of the study amplified TCR beta CDR3 regions from RNA transcripts. A set of HTBI primers served as the primers for a first-round RT-PCR of the TCR CDR3. TCRdb processed the multiplex PCR reads anew with MiXCR; each CDR3 protein has one entry. The sample carries roughly 500,000 distinct CDR3 sequences, less than 25% recorded once. Sequencing was performed on blood. The receptors stem from a woman in her twenties or thirties with Graves' ophthalmopathy.

This clonotype was observed many times. This chain joins TRBV6-1 and TRBJ1-5; D may be TRBD1 (6 bases). The CDR3 extends over 13 amino acids. The germline gives CDR1 MNHNS, CDR2 SASEGT. Trimming shortened V by 5 bases and J by 3 bases, and 8 bases separated the two germline ends. The CDR3 here is CASSTGYNQPQHF. The CDR3 DNA is TGTGCCAGCAGTACAGGGTACAATCAGCCCCAGCATTTT.

The chain employs TRBV6-1 and TRBJ2-7; 9 positions agree with TRBD1. The CDR3 is made up of 13 amino acids. Germline V gene data show CDR1 as MNHNS and CDR2 as SASEGT. V was clipped by 5 bases and J by 5 bases; unmatched bases: 4. The CDR3 is CASSLDRGNEQYF. The CDR3 DNA is TGTGCCAGCAGTCTTGACAGGGGGAACGAGCAGTACTTC.

This clonotype has ten or more counts. The V call is TRBV28, the J call TRBJ1-5; maybe TRBD1 (6 bases). Germline values: CDR1 MDHEN, CDR2 SYDVKM. The V and J ends lost 4 bases and 6 bases respectively, with 22 bases between them. This CDR3 is 17 amino acids long. The CDR3 sequence: CASSSQGFGFTGQPQHF. The CDR3 region has the DNA TGTGCCAGCAGTTCGCAGGGGTTCGGGTTTACCGGTCAGCCCCAGCATTTT.

This clonotype was recorded at least ten times. A junction boundary mismatches the germline segment, possibly from a read error. This chain connects TRBV7-2 to TRBJ2-5, with a tentative D call TRBD1 (6 bases). The V gene's germline CDR1 is SGHTA and CDR2 FQGNSA. CDR3 length: 14 residues. The CDR3 nucleotides read TGTGCCAGCAGTTTAGCAGGGGTTGGGGAGACCCAGTACTTC. Its translation is CASSLAGVGETQYF.

This clonotype was seen at least ten times. The chain couples TRBV29-1 to TRBJ1-2; 8 nucleotides match TRBD1. V gave up 1 base and J gave up 8 bases; unmatched junction bases: 6. The germline gives CDR1 SQVTM, CDR2 ANQGSEA. This CDR3 has 13 amino acids. CDR3 residues: CSVEAPGGLGYTF. The CDR3 DNA reads TGCAGCGTTGAAGCCCCAGGGGGCCTCGGCTACACCTTC.

The table lists this clonotype with many counts. J is TRBJ2-7 and V is TRBV14; a weak D match, TRBD1 (5 bases). The CDR3 has 13 amino acids. V lost 0 bases to trimming and J lost 4 bases, with 7 bases between them. The germline V gene encodes CDR1 SGHDN and CDR2 FVKESK. In DNA form, the CDR3 reads TGTGCCAGCAGCCAAGACAGGGTGTACGAGCAGTACTTC. As protein: CASSQDRVYEQYF. Combining the CDR3 with reference TRBV14 and TRBJ2-7 gives the whole variable domain EAGVTQFPSHSVIEKGQTVTLRCDPISGHDNLYWYRRVMGKEIKFLLHFVKESKQDESGMPNNRFLAERTGGTYSTLKVQPAELEDSGVYFCASSQDRVYEQYFGPGTRLTVT.

The genes are TRBV11-2 and TRBJ2-7; perhaps D is TRBD1 or TRBD2 (5 bases each). The V gene lost 5 bases and the J gene lost 7 bases, with 27 bases spanning the gap. This CDR3 contains 17 residues. Germline CDR1 is SGHAT and CDR2 is FQNNGV. CDR3 sequence reads: CASSPNAGSNSLGEQYF. CDR3 bases: TGTGCCAGCAGCCCAAATGCAGGGAGCAACTCGTTGGGGGAGCAGTACTTC.

In its sample, this clonotype was seen a few times. The V and J genes are TRBV7-3 and TRBJ2-2; TRBD1 is a possible D gene (5 bases). With 5 bases removed from V and 5 bases from J, the gap between germline ends came to 9 bases. Germline CDR1 is SGHTA and CDR2 is FQGTGA. The CDR3 length is 13 residues. CDR3 DNA sequence: TGTGCCAGCAGCACCCACAGGACCGGGGAGCTGTTTTTT. Translating gives CASSTHRTGELFF.

This clonotype was seen ten or more times. V usage is TRBV18 and J usage is TRBJ2-5, with 10 bases lining up with TRBD2. V lost 3 bases to trimming and J lost 1 base; unmatched junction nucleotides: 8. From germline, CDR1 is KGHSH and CDR2 LQKENI. The CDR3 runs 17 residues. The CDR3 sequence is CASSPRTLAGAQETQYF. CDR3 DNA sequence: TGTGCCAGCTCACCCCGGACCCTAGCGGGGGCCCAAGAGACCCAGTACTTC.

The table lists this clonotype with a few counts. The chain carries TRBV6-2 or TRBV6-3 and TRBJ2-2, with D perhaps assigned TRBD1 or TRBD2 (6 bases each). The CDR3 runs 19 residues. Trimming took off 0 bases at V and 0 bases at J, with 17 bases between the two ends. The germline CDR1 and CDR2 sequences are MNHEY and SVGEGT. The CDR3 DNA reads as TGTGCCAGCAGTTACTCGACTATTCTGGGGGGCCCGAACACCGGGGAGCTGTTTTTT. This translates into CASSYSTILGGPNTGELFF.

At least ten counts were recorded for this clonotype. In DNA form, the CDR3 reads TGTGCCAGCAGCACCGGAGGGTTTGGCTACACCTTC. Protein product: CASSTGGFGYTF. This chain uses TRBV7-9 with TRBJ1-2; D remains ambiguous. There are 12 residues in the CDR3. Trimming left V 5 bases short and J 7 bases short, with 11 bases between. In germline, CDR1 is SEHNR, CDR2 FQNEAQ (reference sequence). Based on the CDR3 plus reference TRBV7-9 and TRBJ1-2, the full variable domain is DTGVSQNPRHKITKRGQNVTFRCDPISEHNRLYWYRQTLGQGPEFLTYFQNEAQLEKSRLLSDRFSAERPKGSFSTLEIQRTEQGDSAMYLCASSTGGFGYTFGSGTRLTVV.

As for this clonotype: This could be a read error, since a much larger clone is one nucleotide away. The V call is TRBV11-2, the J call TRBJ2-5, with a tentative D call TRBD1 (5 bases). Germline assignment: CDR1 SGHAT and CDR2 FQNNGV. This CDR3 is built from 15 residues. The CDR3 is CASSSIAGSEESQYF. CDR3 sequence (DNA): TGTGCCAGCAGCTCAATCGCAGGGTCCGAGGAGAGCCAGTACTTC. The complete variable domain, with remaining parts taken from reference TRBV11-2 and TRBJ2-5, reads EAGVAQSPRYKIIEKRQSVAFWCNPISGHATLYWYQQILGQGPKLLIQFQNNGVVDDSQLPKDRFSAERLKGVDSTLKIQPAKLEDSAVYLCASSSIAGSEESQYFGPGTRLLVL.

V and J are TRBV20-1 and TRBJ1-5; D remains ambiguous. V dropped 4 bases and J dropped 3 bases, with 7 bases sitting between them. The CDR3 is made up of 12 amino acids. Germline lookup yields CDR1 DFQATT and CDR2 SNEGSKA (reference sequence). The CDR3 reads CSANSLNQPQHF. The CDR3 DNA sequence: TGCAGTGCTAACAGCCTCAATCAGCCCCAGCATTTT.

In this sample, this clonotype turned up many times. The V and J genes are TRBV29-1 and TRBJ2-7; 7 bases agree with TRBD1. The CDR3 sequence is 15 residues long. The trim removed 0 bases at V and 0 bases at J, leaving 5 bases unmatched. Germline V CDR1 and CDR2: SQVTM, ANQGSEA. As DNA, the CDR3 is TGCAGCGTTGAAGATGGGGGACAGAGCTCCTACGAGCAGTACTTC. It specifies CSVEDGGQSSYEQYF.

The chain is built from TRBV20-1 and TRBJ1-2, with D maybe TRBD1 (5 bases). CDR1 is DFQATT and CDR2 is SNEGSKA in the germline V gene (reference sequence). CDR3 length: 13 amino acids. V dropped 6 bases and J dropped 3 bases, with 14 bases sitting between them. The CDR3 region has the DNA TGCAGTGCCACTATACAGGAAGACTATGGCTACACCTTC. Protein sequence: CSATIQEDYGYTF.

V usage is TRBV28 and J usage is TRBJ2-7, with 8 bases that match TRBD1. With V trimmed by 6 bases and J by 5 bases, 9 bases remained unmatched. The CDR3 length is 14 residues. The V gene's germline CDR1 is MDHEN and CDR2 SYDVKM. CDR3 sequence: CASSSGGSIHEQYF. The DNA for the CDR3 is TGTGCCAGCAGCTCAGGGGGCAGCATTCACGAGCAGTACTTC. The whole variable domain, filled in from reference TRBV28 and TRBJ2-7, reads DVKVTQSSRYLVKRTGEKVFLECVQDMDHENMFWYRQDPGLGLRLIYFSYDVKMKEKGDIPEGYSVSREKKERFSLILESASTNQTSMYLCASSSGGSIHEQYFGPGTRLTVT.

This clonotype was seen at least ten times. This chain uses TRBV20-1 with TRBJ2-7; D is perhaps TRBD1 (6 bases). The germline V gene encodes CDR1 DFQATT and CDR2 SNEGSKA (reference sequence). The CDR3 consists of 13 residues. Trimming pared 3 bases from V and 2 bases from J, leaving 11 bases between. The CDR3 coding sequence is TGCAGTGCTAGTGTGACAGGTCCCTACGAGCAGTACTTC. As protein: CSASVTGPYEQYF.

This clonotype was counted at least ten times. The chain links TRBV27 to TRBJ1-6; 7 bases align to TRBD1. The CDR3 runs 15 residues. With 0 bases clipped from V and 9 bases from J, the junction kept 5 bases outside the gene matches. CDR1 MNHEY and CDR2 SMNVEV come from the germline V gene (reference sequence). The CDR3 region has the DNA TGTGCCAGCAGTTTATCAATTGGGACAGCTTCACCCCTCCACTTT. Protein: CASSLSIGTASPLHF.

This clonotype was recorded a few times. V usage is TRBV28 and J usage is TRBJ2-7, with TRBD2 matching 8 bases. CDR3 length: 15 residues. Germline V gene lookup returns CDR1 MDHEN and CDR2 SYDVKM. Trimming at V came to 8 bases and at J to 1 base, leaving 10 bases not matched to a gene. The CDR3 sequence is CASLTSGGPSYEQYF. In nucleotides, the CDR3 is TGTGCCAGCCTTACCAGCGGGGGCCCTTCCTACGAGCAGTACTTC.

This clonotype was detected a few times. The chain is built from TRBV6-1 and TRBJ2-2, with 7 bases that match TRBD2. This CDR3 is 16 amino acids long. The germline CDR1 and CDR2 sequences are MNHNS and SASEGT. The J segment lost 6 bases and the V segment lost 6 bases, leaving 13 bases of the junction unmatched. In DNA, the CDR3 is TGTGCCAGCAGGGGGGGGACGCGGGTAGCCCCCGGGGAGCTGTTTTTT. Translated: CASRGGTRVAPGELFF.

The rearrangement uses TRBV10-3 and TRBJ2-5, with D possibly matching TRBD2 (6 bases). Deletions cut 2 bases from V and 4 bases from J, with 14 bases between. CDR1 and CDR2 (germline): ENHRY, SYGVKD. This CDR3 has 15 residues. CDR3 sequence reads: CAISEGLASGETQYF. The CDR3 DNA sequence: TGTGCCATCAGTGAGGGTCTAGCGAGTGGAGAGACCCAGTACTTC.

This clonotype has at least ten counts. The chain carries TRBV4-1 and TRBJ2-7, with D perhaps TRBD2 (6 bases). V lost 4 bases, J lost 2 bases, and 21 bases lay in between. Looked up from germline, CDR1 is MGHRA and CDR2 is YSYEKL. This CDR3 is built from 17 residues. CDR3 residues: CASSLYPRGPATYEQYF. CDR3 DNA sequence: TGCGCCAGCAGCCTATACCCGCGGGGTCCTGCTACCTACGAGCAGTACTTC.